This entry lists 20 T cell receptor beta chains sequenced from one sample in a study of T cells in Graves' hyperthyroidism and ophthalmopathy. Authors of the study amplified TCR beta CDR3 regions from RNA transcripts. The study used the HTBI primer set for a first-round RT-PCR of the TCR CDR3. TCRdb recomputed calls from the multiplex PCR reads with MiXCR, one row per CDR3 protein. The profile shows around 600,000 distinct CDR3 sequences, approximately 15% of them singletons. Input material: blood. These receptors came from a woman younger than 30 with Graves' ophthalmopathy.

The sample holds many counts of this clonotype. The chain couples TRBV28 to TRBJ1-1, with D perhaps TRBD1 (5 bases). Germline CDR1 MDHEN, CDR2 SYDVKM. The CDR3 runs 16 residues. V dropped 4 bases and J dropped 0 bases, with 15 bases sitting between them. The CDR3 DNA is TGTGCCAGCAGTTCTGATTTATCGGGACTGAACACTGAAGCTTTCTTT. It specifies CASSSDLSGLNTEAFF.

This clonotype came up many times. V gene TRBV11-2 combines with J gene TRBJ2-5; D possibly corresponds to TRBD1 (6 bases). Per the germline V gene, CDR1 is SGHAT and CDR2 is FQNNGV. The CDR3 spans 15 residues. Trimming took off 4 bases at V and 2 bases at J, with 14 bases between the two ends. The CDR3 spells CASSYRVGLQETQYF. The CDR3 bases are TGTGCCAGCAGCTACAGGGTAGGGTTACAAGAGACCCAGTACTTC.

This clonotype showed up just a few times. The chain employs TRBV12-3 or TRBV12-4 and TRBJ1-2; 8 nucleotides match TRBD1. V lost 5 bases, J lost 2 bases, and 4 bases stayed unmatched. The CDR3 runs to 14 residues. Here the CDR3 DNA reads TGTGCCAGCAGTACGACAGGGGAGAACTATGGCTACACCTTC. Protein sequence: CASSTTGENYGYTF.

In this sample, this clonotype turned up many times. The chain joins TRBV30 to TRBJ2-1; 10 bases map to TRBD2. The CDR3 is 15 residues long. Per the germline V gene, CDR1 is GTSNPN and CDR2 is SVGIG (reference sequence). The V segment lost 2 bases and the J segment 6 bases; nucleotides outside the gene matches: 7. The CDR3 protein is CAWSTLAGDLNEQFF. The DNA of the CDR3 is TGTGCCTGGAGTACCCTAGCGGGAGATCTCAATGAGCAGTTCTTC. Filled out from reference TRBV30 and TRBJ2-1, the complete variable domain reads SQTIHQWPATLVQPVGSPLSLECTVEGTSNPNLYWYRQAAGRGLQLLFYSVGIGQISSEVPQNLSASRPQDRQFILSSKKLLLSDSGFYLCAWSTLAGDLNEQFFGPGTRLTVL.

The genes are TRBV9 and TRBJ2-7; D remains unclear. This CDR3 contains 15 residues. Germline CDR1 and CDR2: SGDLS and YYNGEE. Trimming left V 3 bases short and J 6 bases short, with 19 bases between. The CDR3 reads CASSADPSRHSEQYF. The CDR3 DNA reads TGTGCCAGCAGCGCCGACCCATCAAGGCACTCCGAGCAGTACTTC. The complete variable domain, with remaining parts taken from reference TRBV9 and TRBJ2-7, reads DSGVTQTPKHLITATGQRVTLRCSPRSGDLSVYWYQQSLDQGLQFLIQYYNGEERAKGNILERFSAQQFPDLHSELNLSSLELGDSALYFCASSADPSRHSEQYFGPGTRLTVT.

Remarks on this clonotype: This clone may be a read error of a much larger clone one base away. The V gene is TRBV28, the J gene TRBJ1-4; D remains unclear. CDR1 and CDR2 from the germline V gene are MDHEN and SYDVKM. Trimming pared 7 bases from V and 9 bases from J, leaving 18 bases between. The CDR3 covers 14 residues. The CDR3 DNA follows: TGTGCCAGCACCTCCGGGCCCCAAGTCAAAAAACTGTTTTTT. As protein: CASTSGPQVKKLFF.

This clonotype came up a few times. The rearrangement links TRBV30 to TRBJ1-1; possibly TRBD1 for D (6 bases). CDR3 length: 18 residues. Germline V CDR1 and CDR2: GTSNPN, SVGIG (reference sequence). Between the trimmed V and J ends, which lost 1 base and 7 bases, there was a span of 28 bases. CDR3 sequence: CAWSGGLRGAGGRVEAFF. In DNA form, the CDR3 reads TGTGCCTGGAGTGGGGGGTTGAGGGGGGCCGGGGGAAGAGTTGAAGCTTTCTTT.

A word on this clonotype: Being one base from a much bigger clone, this may be a read error. The CDR3 bases are TGTGCCAGCAGGTACAGGGTAACGAACTCCGGGGAGCTGTTTTTT. Translating gives CASRYRVTNSGELFF. This chain links TRBV11-3 with TRBJ2-2, with D maybe TRBD1 (6 bases). This CDR3 contains 15 residues. Looked up from germline, CDR1 is SGHNT and CDR2 is YENEEA.

This clonotype was picked up a small number of times. CDR3 in DNA: TGTGCCAGTAGACTGAGGCTCGGGGGCGGGGGAGCCTACAATGAGCAGTTCTTC. It codes for CASRLRLGGGGAYNEQFF. V and J are TRBV19 and TRBJ2-1; perhaps TRBD2 as D (7 bases). Germline CDR1 and CDR2: LNHDA and SQIVND (reference sequence). Deletions cut 6 bases from V and 2 bases from J, with 23 bases between. CDR3 length: 18 residues. Looking up the rest from reference TRBV19 and TRBJ2-1 gives the full variable domain: DGGITQSPKYLFRKEGQNVTLSCEQNLNHDAMYWYRQDPGQGLRLIYYSQIVNDFQKGDIAEGYSVSREKKESFPLTVTSAQKNPTAFYLCASRLRLGGGGAYNEQFFGPGTRLTVL.

This clonotype was recorded many times. V usage is TRBV6-5 and J usage is TRBJ2-1, with a possible D match to TRBD2 (5 bases). V lost 0 bases and J lost 6, with 12 bases in between. In germline, CDR1 is MNHEY, CDR2 SVGAGI. This CDR3 region has 15 residues. CDR3 sequence (DNA): TGTGCCAGCAGTTACTCGTTAGTGGGGAGCAATGAGCAGTTCTTC. It codes for CASSYSLVGSNEQFF.

This clonotype was observed a few times. This chain's CDR3 is CATSETGGYQPQHF. In DNA, the CDR3 is TGTGCCACCAGTGAGACAGGCGGGTATCAGCCCCAGCATTTT. The chain is built from TRBV24-1 and TRBJ1-5, with D possibly matching TRBD1 (6 bases). The germline V and J ends were trimmed by 4 bases and 5 bases, with 11 bases remaining between them. This CDR3 is 14 amino acids long. CDR1 is KGHDR and CDR2 is SFDVKD in the germline V gene.

This clonotype was seen many times. The rearrangement joins TRBV3-1 to TRBJ2-3; 9 nucleotides line up with TRBD1. The CDR3 has 14 amino acids. Germline lookup yields CDR1 LGHDT and CDR2 YNNKEL (reference sequence). The trim removed 1 base at V and 4 bases at J, leaving 0 bases unmatched. The DNA of the CDR3 is TGTGCCAGCAGCCAAGGGACAGGGGCAGATACGCAGTATTTT. Translation: CASSQGTGADTQYF.

This clonotype has at least ten counts. The chain uses TRBV20-1 and TRBJ1-1; the D is unclear. Per the germline V gene, CDR1 is DFQATT and CDR2 is SNEGSKA (reference sequence). V gave up 5 bases and J gave up 2 bases, with 15 bases separating them. CDR3 size: 14 residues. This CDR3 is CSAPWMLDNTEAFF. The CDR3 nucleotides are TGCAGTGCTCCGTGGATGTTAGACAACACTGAAGCTTTCTTT.

V usage is TRBV7-8 and J usage is TRBJ2-7; 11 bases line up with TRBD2. The V gene end was trimmed by 4 bases and the J gene end by 0 bases; junction bases not matched to a gene: 5. CDR3 length equals 16 residues. Germline V lookup: CDR1 SGHVS, CDR2 FQNEAQ. CDR3 coding DNA: TGTGCCAGCAGCTCCTGGGGACTAGCGGTCTCCTACGAGCAGTACTTC. It translates to CASSSWGLAVSYEQYF.

This clonotype was detected ten times or more. V is TRBV27 and J is TRBJ1-2, with D unresolved. The germline CDR1 and CDR2 sequences are MNHEY and SMNVEV (reference sequence). The CDR3 totals 13 residues. V shed 6 bases and J shed 2 bases, with 10 bases lying between them. The CDR3 nucleotides are TGTGCCAGCAGCCGGGGTAACAACTATGGCTACACCTTC. Its protein product is CASSRGNNYGYTF.

This clonotype was seen at least ten times. The chain couples TRBV12-3 or TRBV12-4 to TRBJ1-2, with a possible D match to TRBD1 (6 bases). The CDR3 covers 16 residues. V was trimmed by 1 base and J by 6 bases, leaving 18 bases between them. CDR3 amino acids: CASSLGGGAPPHGYTF. The CDR3 region has the DNA TGTGCCAGCAGTTTAGGGGGGGGGGCTCCTCCCCATGGCTACACCTTC.

This clonotype was counted many times. This chain connects TRBV11-2 to TRBJ2-2; 9 nucleotides match TRBD1. CDR3 size: 15 residues. CDR1 SGHAT and CDR2 FQNNGV come from the germline V gene. V was clipped by 4 bases and J by 3 bases; unmatched bases: 3. CDR3 protein: CASSSRQGDTGELFF. DNA for the CDR3: TGTGCCAGCAGCTCCCGACAGGGGGACACCGGGGAGCTGTTTTTT.

The table lists this clonotype with many counts. The J gene is TRBJ2-7, the V gene TRBV27; D tentatively fits TRBD1 or TRBD2 (5 bases each). CDR3 length: 17 amino acids. Trimming removed 2 bases from V and 1 base from J, with 18 bases in between. Germline lookup yields CDR1 MNHEY and CDR2 SMNVEV (reference sequence). DNA for the CDR3: TGTGCCAGCAGTTTACGGGGCCGAGTTGCGGGTTCCTACGAGCAGTACTTC. Translated, it gives CASSLRGRVAGSYEQYF.

A note on this clonotype: A much larger clone differs by one base, so this may be a read error. The chain links TRBV28 to TRBJ2-2; TRBD1 is a possible D gene (8 bases). V dropped 4 bases and J dropped 6 bases, with 18 bases sitting between them. Germline CDR1 reads MDHEN; CDR2 reads SYDVKM. This CDR3 comprises 16 residues. CDR3 in DNA: TGTGCCAGCAGTTGGTACAGGGGGGGCAGGGCCGGGGAGCTGTTTTTT. Protein: CASSWYRGGRAGELFF.

V and J are TRBV19 and TRBJ1-5; the D gene is possibly TRBD1 (5 bases). Trimming removed 1 base from V and 1 base from J, with 8 bases in between. Germline V CDR1 and CDR2: LNHDA, SQIVND (reference sequence). This CDR3 contains 15 residues. In DNA, the CDR3 is TGTGCCAGTAGTATAGGACAGACAAGCAATCAGCCCCAGCATTTT. This codes for CASSIGQTSNQPQHF.